This T cell receptor (beta chain) was found in a study of shared clonotypes between healthy human individuals. This CDR3 contains 16 residues. The germline CDR1 and CDR2 sequences are WNHNN and SYGVQD (reference sequence). The V end lost 2 bases, the J end lost 1 base, and 12 bases lay between the germline ends. Assay execution took place at the deep level. Generated by immunoSEQ multiplex PCR, the TCRdb table keeps only in-frame clones and is missing some. The table shows some 2.3 million clones, with approximately 93% occurring only once. This rearrangement joins TRBV10-1 to TRBJ1-5, with D unclear. Sequencing was carried out using naive CD4+ T cells from PBMCs. Specified subset: CD45RA+ positively selected. This receptor was obtained from a man aged 18 to 29 in good health. Some clones in this sample may be carry-over from other donors' samples. Here the CDR3 DNA reads TGCGCCAGCAGTGAGATACAGAGAGAAAGCAATCAGCCCCAGCATTTT. It specifies CASSEIQRESNQPQHF.